Listed below are T cell receptor beta chains from one sample, sequenced in a study of T cells in Graves' hyperthyroidism and ophthalmopathy. TCRdb recomputed calls from the multiplex PCR reads with MiXCR, one row per CDR3 protein. The table records fewer than 450,000 distinct CDR3 sequences, around a sixth of them present only once. Sequenced sample: blood. These TCRs come from a man aged 18 to 30 with Graves' ophthalmopathy. CDR3s include the opening cysteine and the closing phenylalanine or tryptophan. Fields, in order: J gene, D gene, CDR3 length, V gene, clone size, CDR3 protein, CDR3 DNA. D genes are given only for firm matches. Clone size, where shown, is once, few, many, or a class for clones that have expanded.

>TRBJ1-6|-|18|TRBV27|-
CASSYRQGNPSYNSPLHF
TGTGCCAGCAGTTATAGGCAGGGCAACCCCTCTTATAATTCACCCCTCCACTTT
>TRBJ1-2|-|13|TRBV19|-
CASSIAGAGGYTF
TGTGCCAGTAGTATAGCAGGCGCTGGGGGCTACACCTTC
>TRBJ2-7|-|12|TRBV18|many
CASSATGYEQYF
TGTGCCAGCTCAGCCACCGGTTACGAGCAGTACTTC
>TRBJ2-5|-|14|TRBV12-3/TRBV12-4|many
CASSLQEIQETQYF
TGTGCCAGCAGTCTACAGGAGATCCAAGAGACCCAGTACTTC
>TRBJ2-7|-|14|TRBV7-6|many
CASSLAGRVYEQYF
TGTGCCAGCAGCTTAGCGGGCAGGGTCTACGAGCAGTACTTC
>TRBJ2-2|TRBD1|15|TRBV5-1|-
CASSLRTGGTGELFF
TGCGCCAGCAGCTTGAGGACAGGGGGCACCGGGGAGCTGTTTTTT
>TRBJ2-2|TRBD2|15|TRBV10-2|many
CASSESVTSGGELFF
TGCGCCAGCAGTGAGTCAGTGACTAGCGGCGGGGAGCTGTTTTTT
>TRBJ2-5|TRBD2|13|TRBV29-1|-
CSVQAGGGETQYF
TGCAGCGTCCAAGCGGGGGGTGGAGAGACCCAGTACTTC
>TRBJ1-4|-|14|TRBV6-2/TRBV6-3|-
CASSSYRDNEKLFF
TGTGCCAGCAGTTCGTACAGAGATAATGAAAAACTGTTTTTT
>TRBJ2-3|TRBD2|15|TRBV28|-
CASSQSGTSTDTQYF
TGTGCCAGCAGCCAAAGCGGGACTAGCACAGATACGCAGTATTTT